The 5 T cell receptor beta chains presented below share a single source sample, sequenced in a study of siplizumab effects on memory and regulatory T cells. Profiling relied on immunoSEQ multiplex PCR, and the TCRdb table lists in-frame clones only, not all of them. The data hold over 100,000 clones, with roughly 92% observed a single time. Sequenced sample: CD4+ T cells sorted from blood. These TCRs come from a human donor in good health.

This clone occurred a few times. This chain uses TRBV19 with TRBJ1-4; TRBD1 is a possible D gene (6 bases). V was shortened by 8 bases and J by 5 bases, with 15 bases between the two germline ends. CDR1 and CDR2 from the germline V gene are LNHDA and SQIVND (reference sequence). The CDR3 is made up of 14 amino acids. CDR3 sequence reads: CASSRGLLNEKLFF. CDR3 nucleotides: TGTGCCAGTTCCCGGGGGCTTTTAAATGAAAAACTGTTTTTT. The whole variable domain, filled in from reference TRBV19 and TRBJ1-4, reads DGGITQSPKYLFRKEGQNVTLSCEQNLNHDAMYWYRQDPGQGLRLIYYSQIVNDFQKGDIAEGYSVSREKKESFPLTVTSAQKNPTAFYLCASSRGLLNEKLFFGSGTQLSVL.

This clone is termed medium-sized (0.01 to 0.1%). The V call is TRBV10-3, the J call TRBJ2-3; no firm D call. CDR1 and CDR2 (germline): ENHRY, SYGVKD. V was clipped by 8 bases and J by 2 bases, with 11 bases between them. CDR3 length: 13 amino acids. The CDR3 DNA reads TGTGCCATCGCGCTAGACTCCACAGATACGCAGTATTTT. This translates into CAIALDSTDTQYF.

The CDR3 DNA is TGTGCCAGCAGTTACCCCGGCGGGAAAGAGTACGAGCAGTACTTC. As protein: CASSYPGGKEYEQYF. The chain couples TRBV6-6 to TRBJ2-7; possible D gene TRBD2, 6 bases. V was trimmed by 2 bases and J by 4 bases, leaving 15 bases between them. The CDR3 contains 15 residues. Germline CDR1 reads MNHNY; CDR2 reads SVGAGI (reference sequence).

The chain uses TRBV27 and TRBJ2-5; no definite D call. This CDR3 has 13 amino acids. Germline assignment: CDR1 MNHEY and CDR2 SMNVEV (reference sequence). Trimming took 0 bases from V and 5 from J, leaving 7 bases between them. CDR3 loop: CASSLSLGETQYF. CDR3 sequence (DNA): TGTGCCAGCAGTTTATCCCTAGGGGAGACCCAGTACTTC.

The chain links TRBV9 to TRBJ1-2; D gene uncertain. The CDR3 loop spans 14 amino acids. V was shortened by 0 bases and J by 5 bases, with 11 bases between the two germline ends. The germline gives CDR1 SGDLS, CDR2 YYNGEE. The CDR3 region has the DNA TGTGCCAGCAGCGTAGATTTTGGGAAATATGGCTACACCTTC. Translating it yields CASSVDFGKYGYTF.